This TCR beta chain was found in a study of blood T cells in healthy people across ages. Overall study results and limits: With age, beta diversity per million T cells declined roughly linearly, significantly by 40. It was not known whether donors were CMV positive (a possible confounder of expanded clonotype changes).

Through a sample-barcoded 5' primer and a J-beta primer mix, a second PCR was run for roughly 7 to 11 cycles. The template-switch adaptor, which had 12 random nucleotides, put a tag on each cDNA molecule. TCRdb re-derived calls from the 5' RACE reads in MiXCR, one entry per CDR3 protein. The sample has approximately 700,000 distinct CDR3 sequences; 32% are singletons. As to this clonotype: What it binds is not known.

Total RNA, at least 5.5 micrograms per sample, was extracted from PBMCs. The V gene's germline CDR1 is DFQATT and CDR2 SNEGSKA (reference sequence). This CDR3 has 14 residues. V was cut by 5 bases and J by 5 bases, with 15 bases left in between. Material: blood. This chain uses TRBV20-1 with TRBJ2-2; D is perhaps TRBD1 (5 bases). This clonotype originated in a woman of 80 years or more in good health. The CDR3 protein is CSAEDIGATGELFF. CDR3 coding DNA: TGCAGTGCTGAGGACATAGGGGCAACCGGGGAGCTGTTTTTT.